This T cell receptor beta chain stems from a study of blood T cell repertoires in COVID-19. The CDR3 consists of 14 residues. The germline V and J ends were trimmed by 7 bases and 3 bases, with 17 bases remaining between them. Germline loops: CDR1 SGDLS, CDR2 YYNGEE. Clones were read by immunoSEQ multiplex PCR, and TCRdb kept only the in-frame ones, dropping some. This table has over 250,000 clones, about nine tenths appearing once. Participants came from 24 US areas, aged about 18 to 100 years. Assignments of participants to cohorts depended upon their own reported clinical history. The source is a woman aged 60-70 years who had recovered from COVID-19. Sequencing used PBMCs or T cells enriched from blood (not recorded which). This chain uses TRBV9 with TRBJ2-7; no clear D gene. The CDR3, as DNA: TGTGCCAGCGCCTCATCCCCCCACAACTACGAGCAGTACTTC. As protein: CASASSPHNYEQYF.